This TCR beta chain stems from a study of blood T cell repertoires in COVID-19. Study context: T cells, B-cell-depleted T cells, or PBMCs supplied cDNA or gDNA.

Original methodology: It was from reference gene primer amplification that nucleated cell counts were estimated. This table comes from immunoSEQ multiplex PCR, and its TCRdb copy is limited to in-frame clones, with some not included. Clone size and the V and J calls come from that table; the DNA yielded D and trimming. The table has about 230,000 clones, roughly 85% seen once; the top ten hold 4% to 6%. Seattle patients were enrolled while actively infected and followed longitudinally. Germline lookup yields CDR1 LNHDA and CDR2 SQIVND (reference sequence). V dropped 10 bases and J dropped 4; count of bases not matched to a gene: 8. CDR3 length: 14 residues.

This chain links TRBV19 with TRBJ1-5; 9 nucleotides line up with TRBD1. Source material: peripheral blood. The clonotype was recovered from a man between 50 and 59 years old with COVID-19, enrolled during active disease. This CDR3 is CATAQGASNQPQHF. For the CDR3, the DNA is TGTGCCACCGCACAGGGGGCAAGTAATCAGCCCCAGCATTTT.